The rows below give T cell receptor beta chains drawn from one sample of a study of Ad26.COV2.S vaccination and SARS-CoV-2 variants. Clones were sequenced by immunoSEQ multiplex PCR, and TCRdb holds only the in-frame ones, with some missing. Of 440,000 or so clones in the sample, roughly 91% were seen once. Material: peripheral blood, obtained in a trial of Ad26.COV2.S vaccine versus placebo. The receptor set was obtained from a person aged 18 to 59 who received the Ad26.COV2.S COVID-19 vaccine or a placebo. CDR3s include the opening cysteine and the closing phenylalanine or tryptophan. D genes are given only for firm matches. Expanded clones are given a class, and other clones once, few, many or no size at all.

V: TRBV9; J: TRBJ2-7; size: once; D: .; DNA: TGTGCCAGCAGCGTGAACCCCCAAACCTACGAGCAGTACTTC; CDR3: CASSVNPQTYEQYF
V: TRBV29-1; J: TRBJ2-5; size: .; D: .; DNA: TGCAGCGTTGGAGGGTCAGTGAAGTACCAAGAGACCCAGTACTTC; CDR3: CSVGGSVKYQETQYF
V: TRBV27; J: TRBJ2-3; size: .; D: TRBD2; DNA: TGTGCCAGCAGTTTTAATGCGGGAGGGACAGATACGCAGTATTTT; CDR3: CASSFNAGGTDTQYF
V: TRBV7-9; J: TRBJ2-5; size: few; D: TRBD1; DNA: TGTGCCAGCAGGGACAGGGTTCAAGAGACCCAGTACTTC; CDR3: CASRDRVQETQYF
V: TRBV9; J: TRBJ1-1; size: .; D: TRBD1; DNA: TGTGCCAGCAGCGTATTGGACAGGGCCGATGAAGCTTTCTTT; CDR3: CASSVLDRADEAFF
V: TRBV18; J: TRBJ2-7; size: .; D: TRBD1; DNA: TGTGCCAGCTCACCAAAGACAGGGGGTTTCTACGAGCAGTACTTC; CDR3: CASSPKTGGFYEQYF
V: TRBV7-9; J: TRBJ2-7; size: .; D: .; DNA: TGTGCCAGCAGCTTAGTAGTGGGAGGCAGGGGCATCCCGAACGAGCAGTACTTC; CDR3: CASSLVVGGRGIPNEQYF
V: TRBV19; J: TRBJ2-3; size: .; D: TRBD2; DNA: TGTGCCAGTAAACCGGGACTAGCGGGAGGTTCCGATACGCAGTATTTT; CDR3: CASKPGLAGGSDTQYF
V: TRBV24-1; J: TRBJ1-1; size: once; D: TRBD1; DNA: TGTGCCACCAGTGATTACAGGGGAGGCGAAGCTTTCTTT; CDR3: CATSDYRGGEAFF
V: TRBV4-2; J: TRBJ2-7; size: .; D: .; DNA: TGTGCCAGCAGCCTCTCTAGTGGGTCCTACGAGCAGTACTTC; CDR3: CASSLSSGSYEQYF
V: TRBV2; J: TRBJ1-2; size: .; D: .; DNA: TGTGCCAGCAGTGAATACCTGGGACTTAACTATGGCTACACCTTC; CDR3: CASSEYLGLNYGYTF
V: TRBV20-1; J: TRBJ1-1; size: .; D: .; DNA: TGCAGTGGCAGGGGGAACACTGAAGCTTTCTTT; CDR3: CSGRGNTEAFF
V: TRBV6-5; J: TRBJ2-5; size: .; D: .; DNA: TGTGCCAGCAACCCTGGGACGGGGTCCCAAGAGACCCAGTACTTC; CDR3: CASNPGTGSQETQYF
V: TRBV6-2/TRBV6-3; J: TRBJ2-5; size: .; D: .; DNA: TGTGCCAGCAGTTACGGAGGCAGGGTGCCCTGGGAGACCCAGTACTTC; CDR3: CASSYGGRVPWETQYF
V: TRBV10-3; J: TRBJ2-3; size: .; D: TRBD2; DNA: TGTGCCATGGGACTAGCGGGAGCAGATACGCAGTATTTT; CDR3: CAMGLAGADTQYF
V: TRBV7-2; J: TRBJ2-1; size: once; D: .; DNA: TGTGCCAGCAGCTTAGAACAGGTCGGAAACAATGAGCAGTTCTTC; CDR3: CASSLEQVGNNEQFF
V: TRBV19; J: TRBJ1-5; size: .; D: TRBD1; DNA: TGTGCCAGTAAACCCACAGGGGATTATCAGCCCCAGCATTTT; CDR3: CASKPTGDYQPQHF
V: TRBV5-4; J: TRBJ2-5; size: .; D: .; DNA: TGTGCCAGCAGCTTGGCGGGGGCAGAGACCCAGTACTTC; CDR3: CASSLAGAETQYF
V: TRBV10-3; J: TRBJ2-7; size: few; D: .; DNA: TGTGCCATCAGTATCGGGTCATTGGGGACCTACGAGCAGTACTTC; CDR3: CAISIGSLGTYEQYF
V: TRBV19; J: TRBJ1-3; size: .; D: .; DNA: TGTGCCAGTAGTATCCGGGGAGCTGGAAACACCATATATTTT; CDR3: CASSIRGAGNTIYF
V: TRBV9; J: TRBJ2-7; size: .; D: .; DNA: TGTGCCAGCAGCCTTAGTACCCGAGGGGGCGAGCAGTACTTC; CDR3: CASSLSTRGGEQYF
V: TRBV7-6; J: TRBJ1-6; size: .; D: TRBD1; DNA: TGTGCCAGCAGCCGACAGGGAGGTTTGCAACCCCTCCACTTT; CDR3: CASSRQGGLQPLHF
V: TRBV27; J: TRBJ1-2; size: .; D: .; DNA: TGTGCCAGCAGTTTCCTCCATCCAGCAGTCTATGGCTACACCTTC; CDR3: CASSFLHPAVYGYTF
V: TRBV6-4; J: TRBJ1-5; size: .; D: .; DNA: TGTGCCAGCAGTGAGCGGTCCAGGGATCAGCCCCAGCATTTT; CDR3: CASSERSRDQPQHF